The present T cell receptor beta chain was sequenced within a study of long-term antiretroviral therapy in people with HIV (dated by TCRdb to 2021 to 2024). With respect to the entire study: The earliest samples were collected about a decade before the 2015 WHO recommendation for immediate ART, when ART was typically delayed until CD4 counts fell. A total of around 190 cryopreserved PBMC samples came from approximately 30 adults with confirmed HIV infection and were collected serially over a mean of roughly 6 years (range 1-12). Test extractions of a monoclonal T-cell line alongside about 30 polyclonal samples showed no cross-contamination during QIAcube processing. Whether ART initiation and durable HIV suppression were associated with changes in peripheral blood TRB repertoire composition and diversity was tested in a retrospective serial study. About 35% of the 30 participants with HIV were female.

V is trimmed back by 5 bases and J by 7 bases, and the junction contains 7 bases that no gene match accounts for. Taken from the germline V gene, the CDR1 and CDR2 loops are SGHTA and FQGNSA. The CDR3 holds 13 amino acids from the cysteine to the phenylalanine. Only the CDR3 DNA is retained, 39 bases long and in frame from the first base. What the work shows at the level of the full study, not this receptor alone: Inferences about post-ART repertoire changes were limited because no data were available on ART adherence, viral resistance or therapy changes. The samples span the years 2004 to 2017, and the ART regimens used may be less effective than current regimens. ART initiation was associated with a significant increase in TRB diversity, but diversity stayed significantly below transplant donor controls even after long-term ART. Expanded TRB clones identified before ART initiation dominated the repertoire across all time points, though the dominance fluctuated and decreased in many PLHIV after ART. Narrower CDR3 length ranges were observed in HIV repertoires than in controls, and an antigen-experienced repertoire with only a slight naive shift after ART was suggested by the network structure. Limited PBMC availability meant only the TCR beta chain was sequenced, without alpha chain pairing. Unsorted PBMC were profiled instead of sorted CD4+ and CD8+ T cells because pre-ART samples had limited cell numbers.

The immunoSEQ hsTCRB v3.0 assay was used at survey level resolution to sequence the TRB variable region. The targeted TRB sequencing depth was roughly 40,000-55,000 T-cell genomes per sample. TRB libraries were pooled and sequenced on an Illumina MiSeq using a v3 150-cycle kit. Under the source paper's analysis protocol: Repertoire analysis was performed in R inside a reproducible Nextflow workflow that covered QC, data transformation and analysis. LymphoSeq2, an R package for AIRR-Seq data exploration, was used to implement custom analyses. A handful of samples that produced fewer than 5000 total TRB sequences were removed, so 190 or so HIV repertoires were analyzed. Among the roughly 200 retained HIV repertoires, around 60 were collected before ART initiation and 120 to 140 were collected after ART initiation. Each repertoire was downsampled to 5000 TRB nucleotide sequences, and summary statistics were averaged across 100 downsampling iterations. TRB sequences were retained for analysis only if CDR3 regions of at least seven amino acids were present. Two measures captured diversity: a Shannon entropy-derived clonality score and the Gini coefficient. In the repertoire networks, any two of the top 5000 CDR3 amino acid sequences were connected whenever the two sequences differed by an edit distance of one. Antigen specificity groups and MHC restriction were predicted for TRB CDR3 amino acid sequences with GLIPH2. Known CMV, EBV, HIV or tissue antigen associations were flagged by matching CDR3 amino acid sequences against VDJdb and McPAS-TCR. Pre-ART, post-ART and control groups were compared with Wilcoxon signed-rank tests and Holm-Bonferroni correction. Sourced from immuneACCESS, this table was stored by TCRdb with only in-frame sequences that have V and J called. A share of the clones is absent; for the studies checked, an unresolved V gene accounts for under half, and the remainder has no known explanation. That table supplies the V and J calls and clone size; D and trimming were determined from the DNA. The sample table lists 20,000 to 30,000 clones, 87% of them with a count of one. The ten largest make up roughly 8.9% of the sample.

Inclusion was restricted to participants for whom at least one PBMC sample before ART initiation and at least two post-ART samples were available. Treatment was received in the United States of America by all participants with HIV. Before DNA extraction, cryopreserved samples of roughly 0.9-11 million PBMC were thawed and washed. At the time of the earliest PBMC sample, participants with HIV were aged between about 20 and 55 years. Per participant, PBMC samples came from 1-4 timepoints prior to ART initiation and 2-8 timepoints following ART initiation, for a median of 7 samples. Serial HIV viral load, CD4+ T-cell count, ART history and demographic data were obtained for every participant. Genomic DNA was extracted from unsorted PBMC with a Qiagen kit on a QIAcube, processed in batches of 12 samples. Turning to this clone: The antigen it recognizes is unknown. Per-nucleotide qualities are absent, and no much larger clonotype sits a single base away.

Sequencing was performed on unsorted PBMCs, taken 1.8 years before starting antiretroviral therapy. The origin of this receptor is a man over 45 with HIV. The chain joins TRBV7-2 to TRBJ1-1, with 7 central nucleotides matching TRBD1. CDR3 region: CASSNRQGSEAFF. The nucleotides read TGTGCCAGCAGCAACCGACAGGGTAGTGAAGCTTTCTTT.